This is a list of T cell receptor beta chains from one sample in a study of control samples from healthy donors and cancer patients. Profiling relied on immunoSEQ multiplex PCR, and the TCRdb table lists in-frame clones only, not all of them. The sample includes 150,000 to 200,000 clones, roughly 90% of them seen just once. Material for sequencing was blood. The receptor source for this set is a man aged 30-40 years in good health. The CDR3 runs from the conserved cysteine through the conserved F or W. The D gene is left open where the match is weak. The listing skips clone size in some rows; elsewhere it reads once, few, many or a size class.

TRBD2	15	TRBV29-1	-	TRBJ2-2	CSGKGLAGDTGELFF	TGCAGCGGGAAGGGACTAGCGGGGGACACCGGGGAGCTGTTTTTT
TRBD1	15	TRBV3-1/TRBV3-2	-	TRBJ2-7	CASSLQGARPYEQYF	TGTGCCAGCAGCCTGCAGGGGGCGAGACCCTACGAGCAGTACTTC
TRBD1	15	TRBV6-6	-	TRBJ2-5	CASFIGTGGRETQYF	TGTGCCAGCTTCATCGGGACAGGGGGTAGGGAGACCCAGTACTTC
-	14	TRBV28	-	TRBJ1-3	CASSLERSGNTIYF	TGTGCCAGCAGTTTAGAAAGGTCCGGGAACACCATATATTTT
TRBD2	15	TRBV10-2	-	TRBJ2-1	CASSVAGGPYNEQFF	TGCGCCAGCAGTGTCGCGGGAGGGCCCTACAATGAGCAGTTCTTC
-	12	TRBV12-3/TRBV12-4	-	TRBJ1-4	CASSFGDEKLFF	TGTGCCAGCAGTTTCGGGGACGAAAAACTGTTTTTT
-	17	TRBV7-9	-	TRBJ1-2	CASSLAQLLQANYGYTF	TGTGCCAGCAGCTTAGCACAGCTGCTCCAAGCTAACTATGGCTACACCTTC
TRBD1	16	TRBV19	once	TRBJ2-1	CASSGPPGQGANEQFF	TGTGCCAGTAGTGGGCCCCCGGGACAGGGGGCGAATGAGCAGTTCTTC
-	13	TRBV12-3/TRBV12-4	-	TRBJ2-1	CASSLGTYNEQFF	TGTGCCAGCAGTTTAGGGACCTACAATGAGCAGTTCTTC
TRBD1	15	TRBV13	-	TRBJ2-7	CASSPGQGPSYEQYF	TGTGCCAGCAGCCCGGGACAGGGGCCCTCCTACGAGCAGTACTTC
TRBD2	18	TRBV5-1	-	TRBJ2-7	CASSLAGSGGTHPGEQYF	TGCGCCAGCAGCTTGGCCGGATCGGGGGGAACGCACCCCGGCGAGCAGTACTTC
-	14	TRBV7-9	once	TRBJ1-5	CASSLSRQNQPQHF	TGTGCCAGCAGCTTAAGTCGACAGAATCAGCCCCAGCATTTT
-	13	TRBV18	-	TRBJ2-2	CASSPQNTGELFF	TGTGCCAGCTCACCACAAAACACCGGGGAGCTGTTTTTT
-	15	TRBV7-2	-	TRBJ2-1	CASSLGLVPYNEQFF	TGTGCCAGCAGCTTAGGACTAGTGCCCTACAATGAGCAGTTCTTC
TRBD2	17	TRBV14	-	TRBJ2-1	CASSRRLAGDDYNEQFF	TGTGCCAGCAGCCGCCGACTAGCGGGAGACGACTACAATGAGCAGTTCTTC
-	15	TRBV24-1	-	TRBJ1-1	CATSDGSREGTEAFF	TGTGCCACCAGTGATGGAAGCAGGGAAGGGACTGAAGCTTTCTTT
-	12	TRBV6-5	-	TRBJ2-2	CASKLRAGELFF	TGTGCCAGCAAACTACGGGCCGGGGAGCTGTTTTTT
-	14	TRBV5-1	-	TRBJ1-1	CASRTTGMNTEAFF	TGCGCCAGCAGGACGACAGGTATGAACACTGAAGCTTTCTTT
TRBD1	15	TRBV27	once	TRBJ1-5	CASRHTGAGNQPQHF	TGTGCCAGCAGACACACAGGGGCCGGCAATCAGCCCCAGCATTTT
-	13	TRBV9	-	TRBJ2-1	CASSVYRTNEQFF	TGTGCCAGCAGCGTATACCGGACCAATGAGCAGTTCTTC
-	12	TRBV10-3	-	TRBJ1-1	CASRGEMTEAFF	TGTGCCTCTCGCGGGGAGATGACTGAAGCTTTCTTT
TRBD1	19	TRBV24-1	-	TRBJ2-5	CATSGSPLYRDRGPETQYF	TGTGCCACCAGTGGTTCCCCGTTATACCGGGACAGGGGGCCGGAGACCCAGTACTTC
-	13	TRBV15	-	TRBJ2-7	CATSRGVSDEQYF	TGTGCCACCAGCAGAGGGGTTAGCGACGAGCAGTACTTC
-	16	TRBV4-1	-	TRBJ2-3	CASSQGDTRGTDTQYF	TGCGCCAGCAGCCAGGGGGACACCCGAGGCACAGATACGCAGTATTTT
TRBD1	14	TRBV28	once	TRBJ1-2	CASNPGQGNYGYTF	TGTGCCAGCAACCCGGGACAGGGTAACTATGGCTACACCTTC
-	11	TRBV21-1	-	TRBJ1-5	CASSKDQPQHF	TGTGCCAGCAGCAAGGATCAGCCCCAGCATTTT
-	15	TRBV15	-	TRBJ1-5	CATSEGLTNPQPQHF	TGTGCCACCAGCGAGGGACTGACGAATCCTCAGCCCCAGCATTTT
-	17	TRBV5-1	-	TRBJ2-1	CASSGGFLVSARNEQFF	TGCGCCAGCAGCGGAGGATTTCTGGTCTCCGCACGCAATGAGCAGTTCTTC
-	13	TRBV5-1	-	TRBJ2-2	CASSFGGSGELFF	TGCGCCAGCAGCTTCGGTGGATCCGGGGAGCTGTTTTTT
TRBD2	14	TRBV19	once	TRBJ2-1	CASSRGGDFNEQFF	TGTGCCAGTAGTAGGGGGGGAGACTTCAATGAGCAGTTCTTC
-	14	TRBV4-3	many	TRBJ2-2	CASSQDIFTGELFF	TGCGCCAGCAGCCAAGATATCTTCACCGGGGAGCTGTTTTTT
-	11	TRBV20-1	-	TRBJ1-3	CRASSGLNIYF	TGCAGGGCCTCGAGTGGGTTGAACATATATTTT
-	13	TRBV18	-	TRBJ1-5	CASSPASNQPQHF	TGTGCCAGCTCACCCGCCAGCAATCAGCCCCAGCATTTT
-	13	TRBV18	-	TRBJ2-7	CASSSYQGYEQYF	TGTGCCAGCTCATCCTACCAGGGTTACGAGCAGTACTTC
-	16	TRBV19	-	TRBJ1-3	CASSEPGGLRGNTIYF	TGTGCCAGTAGCGAACCTGGGGGACTGAGGGGAAACACCATATATTTT
-	15	TRBV3-1/TRBV3-2	-	TRBJ2-2	CASSPGTANTGELFF	TGTGCCAGCAGCCCTGGGACGGCGAACACCGGGGAGCTGTTTTTT
-	15	TRBV2	-	TRBJ1-5	CASHAGVGSNQPQHF	TGTGCCAGCCACGCGGGGGTAGGGAGCAATCAGCCCCAGCATTTT
TRBD1	16	TRBV7-3	-	TRBJ2-2	CASSSYGTGGTGELFF	TGTGCCAGCAGCTCGTACGGGACAGGGGGTACCGGGGAGCTGTTTTTT
-	15	TRBV6-5	-	TRBJ2-1	CASSYAKSGYNEQFF	TGTGCCAGCAGTTACGCGAAATCAGGTTACAATGAGCAGTTCTTC
TRBD1	15	TRBV19	-	TRBJ1-5	CASSMGTGINQPQHF	TGTGCCAGTAGTATGGGGACAGGGATCAATCAGCCCCAGCATTTT
-	15	TRBV11-3	-	TRBJ2-7	CASSLFGGSSYEQYF	TGTGCCAGCAGCTTATTTGGCGGCAGCTCCTACGAGCAGTACTTC
-	16	TRBV9	-	TRBJ2-7	CASSVGSGGASSEQYF	TGTGCCAGCAGCGTAGGTTCCGGCGGTGCCTCATCGGAGCAGTACTTC
TRBD2	16	TRBV7-2	-	TRBJ2-7	CASSHGVAGEAYEQYF	TGTGCCAGCAGCCATGGAGTAGCGGGGGAGGCGTACGAGCAGTACTTC
-	15	TRBV7-2	-	TRBJ1-5	CASSPTGQGGQPQHF	TGTGCCAGCAGCCCGACGGGGCAGGGCGGTCAGCCCCAGCATTTT
TRBD2	15	TRBV7-3	-	TRBJ2-2	CASSPFGGETGELFF	TGTGCCAGCAGCCCTTTTGGGGGGGAAACCGGGGAGCTGTTTTTT
-	13	TRBV7-8	-	TRBJ2-7	CASSSGGPYEQYF	TGTGCCAGCAGCTCGGGGGGCCCCTACGAGCAGTACTTC
-	14	TRBV11-2	-	TRBJ2-4	CASRLPGFRNIQYF	TGTGCCAGCAGGCTCCCCGGGTTCCGAAACATTCAGTACTTC
-	15	TRBV5-6	-	TRBJ2-3	CASSPSYGGADTQYF	TGTGCCAGCAGCCCGAGCTATGGAGGCGCAGATACGCAGTATTTT
TRBD1	15	TRBV6-5	-	TRBJ2-1	CASSPGQGVVNEQFF	TGTGCCAGCAGCCCCGGACAGGGGGTTGTCAATGAGCAGTTCTTC
TRBD1	15	TRBV25-1	-	TRBJ2-7	CASRRGGGQGGEQYF	TGTGCCAGCAGGAGGGGTGGGGGACAGGGTGGAGAGCAGTACTTC
TRBD1	13	TRBV5-6	-	TRBJ1-5	CASSRDRGQPQHF	TGTGCCAGCAGTCGGGACAGGGGTCAGCCCCAGCATTTT
-	15	TRBV3-1/TRBV3-2	-	TRBJ2-2	CATRSRLGRTGELFF	TGTGCCACACGATCCCGGTTGGGACGCACCGGGGAGCTGTTTTTT
-	15	TRBV5-1	-	TRBJ1-1	CASSLSQGEGTEAFF	TGCGCCAGCAGCTTATCACAGGGAGAGGGGACTGAAGCTTTCTTT
-	12	TRBV28	-	TRBJ1-6	CASSLSQSPLHF	TGTGCCAGCAGTTTGTCCCAATCACCCCTCCACTTT
TRBD1	15	TRBV6-6	-	TRBJ1-5	CASSYPGTGNQPQHF	TGTGCCAGCAGTTACCCCGGGACAGGGAATCAGCCCCAGCATTTT
-	12	TRBV20-1	few	TRBJ1-5	CSASGGNQPQHF	TGCAGTGCTAGTGGAGGGAATCAGCCCCAGCATTTT
TRBD1	16	TRBV6-5	-	TRBJ2-2	CASSYGQGAGTGELFF	TGTGCCAGCAGTTACGGACAGGGGGCAGGGACCGGGGAGCTGTTTTTT
-	13	TRBV27	-	TRBJ1-1	CASSYRVNTEAFF	TGTGCCAGCAGTTACAGGGTGAACACTGAAGCTTTCTTT
TRBD1	17	TRBV5-6	-	TRBJ2-1	CASSQTGGAEKVNEQFF	TGTGCCAGCAGCCAGACAGGGGGCGCTGAAAAAGTCAATGAGCAGTTCTTC
-	13	TRBV7-2	-	TRBJ1-5	CASSLQGGQPQHF	TGTGCCAGCAGCCTACAGGGCGGGCAGCCCCAGCATTTT